A few counts support the clone carrying this T cell receptor (beta chain). One entry per CDR3 protein results from TCRdb running MiXCR on the reads. The table has approximately 630,000 distinct CDR3 sequences, 24% seen once. The sample belongs to a study of T cell repertoires in cytomegalovirus infection. Germline CDR1 LGHNA, CDR2 YSLEER. V was pared by 0 bases and J by 7 bases, with 9 bases between. The CDR3 extends over 13 amino acids. This chain uses TRBV4-3 with TRBJ1-2; D unresolved. This TCR was sampled from a human donor in good health (CMV status not recorded). Some clones in this sample may be carry-over from other donors' samples. Sequenced material: CD8+ T cells from PBMCs. Here the CDR3 reads CASSQDGFGGYTF. In nucleotides, the CDR3 is TGCGCCAGCAGCCAAGATGGCTTCGGTGGCTACACCTTC.